Included here is one T cell receptor (beta chain) sequence, with context. Its cognate antigen is unknown. The protocol was immunoSEQ multiplex PCR, while the TCRdb copy is restricted to in-frame clones and leaves out a portion. Among approximately 92,000 clones listed, about four fifths were seen once. Time point of the sample: baseline, week 1 (first vaccination visit). Treatment specified: pre-vaccination baseline after standard-of-care therapy. The record originates from a study of a mutant IDH1 vaccine in newly diagnosed glioma. On the study more broadly: Before enrollment, patients got radiotherapy alone, temozolomide alone, or mostly the combination.

Germline V gives CDR1 LGHNT, CDR2 FRNRAP. CDR3 length: 14 residues. Trimming removed 5 bases from V and 5 bases from J, with 13 bases in between. Whole-study results and caveats: No link was apparently found between pseudoprogression and changes in top peripheral T cell clonotypes.

The starting material was PBMCs, obtained from a glioma patient treated with radiotherapy, temozolomide or both. This chain connects TRBV12-5 to TRBJ2-1, with TRBD1 as a possible D gene (6 bases). This clonotype was obtained from a man aged 35 to 55 with glioma. CDR3 coding DNA: TGTGCTAGTGGTCCCGGACAGTGGAACAATGAGCAGTTCTTC. Translated, it gives CASGPGQWNNEQFF.